This TCR beta chain appears in the sequencing data of a study of Graves' ophthalmopathy and Graves' hyperthyroidism. Overall study context: Before any treatment was given, at initial diagnosis, peripheral blood was collected. The study, taken as a whole, reports: The majority of expanded thyroid clonotypes above 0.001 frequency also occurred in blood.

For repertoire sequencing, the TCR beta CDR3 regions were amplified from RNA transcripts. After a first-round RT-PCR with HTBI primers, a second-round multiplex PCR was run. A single record per CDR3 protein comes from TCRdb applying MiXCR to the multiplex PCR reads. In the table there are about 700,000 distinct CDR3 sequences, 40% of which are singletons. Moderate-to-severe activity, CAS at least 3, NOSPECS at least 4 and duration under 3 months characterized donors with ophthalmopathy. As diagnostic evidence, clinical symptoms, serum thyroxine, TRAb, thyroid ultrasound and orbital computed tomography were relied upon. A remark on this clonotype: Its antigen is still unknown.

From germline, CDR1 is SNHLY and CDR2 FYNNEI. V was cut by 6 bases and J by 0 bases, with 15 bases left in between. The CDR3 runs to 15 residues. The chain recombines TRBV2 with TRBJ2-7; TRBD1 is a possible D gene (6 bases). The source of this sequence is an adult man with Graves' ophthalmopathy. The specimen was peripheral blood. In DNA, the CDR3 is TGTGCCAGCAGGCATAACCGGGACAACTCCTACGAGCAGTACTTC. It yields the protein CASRHNRDNSYEQYF. The variable domain in full, with the rest retrieved from reference TRBV2 and TRBJ2-7, is EPEVTQTPSHQVTQMGQEVILRCVPISNHLYFYWYRQILGQKVEFLVSFYNNEISEKSEIFDDQFSVERPDGSNFTLKIRSTKLEDSAMYFCASRHNRDNSYEQYFGPGTRLTVT.